This TCR beta chain was retrieved from a study of blood T cell repertoires in COVID-19. Study overall: The samples span acute and convalescent COVID-19 from the United States, Italy and Spain. PBMCs, B-cell-depleted T cells, or T cells provided the cDNA or gDNA that made up the material.

Authors' methods: Estimated nucleated cell counts came from reference gene primer amplification. Here immunoSEQ multiplex PCR was the method, and the copy in TCRdb shows in-frame clones only, minus some. V and J calls and clone size come straight from that table; D and trimming were deduced from the DNA. The repertoire holds some 260,000 clones, with more than 65% as singletons. Looked up from germline, CDR1 is SGHTA and CDR2 is FQGNSA. CDR3 length: 13 residues. The germline V and J ends were trimmed by 6 bases and 11 bases, with 19 bases remaining between them. The J gene is TRBJ1-1, the V gene TRBV7-2; no definite D call. Specimen: peripheral blood. This clonotype was obtained from a young woman with acute or convalescent COVID-19. As DNA, the CDR3 is TGTGCCAGCAGACCTCTTTCCGGGGATTCGGCTTTCTTT. Encoded protein: CASRPLSGDSAFF.